These T cell receptor beta chains were read from a single sample in a study of shared clonotypes between healthy human individuals. Produced via immunoSEQ multiplex PCR; TCRdb's table is partial and in-frame only. Among roughly 2,500,000 clones, roughly 93% were seen once, and the ten largest hold 0.36%. The sample taken for sequencing was naive CD4+ T cells from PBMCs. The receptors stem from a man younger than 35 in good health. Some clones in this sample may be carry-over from other donors' samples. CDR3s include the opening cysteine and the closing phenylalanine or tryptophan. Each record gives: clone size, V gene, D gene, J gene, CDR3 DNA, CDR3 protein. A D gene is named only where the DNA matches it firmly. For some rows the clone size is stated as once, few or many, or as a class when expanded; others skip it.

.	TRBV27	.	TRBJ2-3	TGTGCCAGCAGTCTATCTCTCCGGGACTGGATCACAGATACGCAGTATTTT	CASSLSLRDWITDTQYF
.	TRBV27	TRBD1	TRBJ1-2	TGTGCCAGCAGTATACAGGGGAGGAGCCTTTACACCTTC	CASSIQGRSLYTF
once	TRBV6-6	.	TRBJ2-7	TGTGCCAGCCGGGGGTCTTGGTACGAGCAGTACTTC	CASRGSWYEQYF
.	TRBV10-2	.	TRBJ2-3	TGCGCCAGCAGTGAGTCAGGGCGCACAGATACGCAGTATTTT	CASSESGRTDTQYF
.	TRBV5-4	TRBD1	TRBJ2-3	TGTGCCAGCAGCCAGCCACAGGGGGGAGATACGCAGTATTTT	CASSQPQGGDTQYF
.	TRBV18	.	TRBJ1-2	TGTGCCAGCTCACCGCCAAACCTTGGGGGGAACTATGGCTACACCTTC	CASSPPNLGGNYGYTF
.	TRBV2	.	TRBJ2-6	TGTGCCAGCAGTGTGAGATCACCTGGGGCCAACGTCCTGACTTTC	CASSVRSPGANVLTF
.	TRBV5-4	TRBD1	TRBJ2-5	TGTGCCAGCAGCTTGGAGAGACAGGGGGAAGAGACCCAGTACTTC	CASSLERQGEETQYF
few	TRBV9	.	TRBJ2-2	TGTGCCAGCAGCGAACTAACCATCGGGGAGCTGTTTTTT	CASSELTIGELFF
.	TRBV19	TRBD1	TRBJ1-4	TGTGCCAGTAGTATGGACAGGGGGCGTGAAAAACTGTTTTTT	CASSMDRGREKLFF
.	TRBV5-1	.	TRBJ1-4	TGCGCCAGCAGCTTGGCGACAGGTATAGCGACTAATGAAAAACTGTTTTTT	CASSLATGIATNEKLFF
.	TRBV7-3	.	TRBJ1-1	TGTGCCAGCAGCTTAAGAAGGACGGGGCCGAACACTGAAGCTTTCTTT	CASSLRRTGPNTEAFF
.	TRBV4-1	TRBD2	TRBJ2-3	TGCGCCAGCAGCCAAGATCAGTCGACTAGCGGGAGATGGGGCACAGATACGCAGTATTTT	CASSQDQSTSGRWGTDTQYF
.	TRBV6-1	.	TRBJ2-3	TGTGCCAGCAGCGGCTTAGCCACCACAGATACGCAGTATTTT	CASSGLATTDTQYF
.	TRBV5-4	.	TRBJ2-7	TGTGCCAGCAGCTTAGGCAGGTCCTACGAGCAGTACTTC	CASSLGRSYEQYF
once	TRBV5-1	TRBD1	TRBJ2-5	TGCGCCAGCAGCCGCATTACAGGGGGACAAGAGACCCAGTACTTC	CASSRITGGQETQYF
.	TRBV5-4	.	TRBJ2-7	TGTGCCAGCAGCTTGTGGGCAGGGGTCGAGCAGTACTTC	CASSLWAGVEQYF